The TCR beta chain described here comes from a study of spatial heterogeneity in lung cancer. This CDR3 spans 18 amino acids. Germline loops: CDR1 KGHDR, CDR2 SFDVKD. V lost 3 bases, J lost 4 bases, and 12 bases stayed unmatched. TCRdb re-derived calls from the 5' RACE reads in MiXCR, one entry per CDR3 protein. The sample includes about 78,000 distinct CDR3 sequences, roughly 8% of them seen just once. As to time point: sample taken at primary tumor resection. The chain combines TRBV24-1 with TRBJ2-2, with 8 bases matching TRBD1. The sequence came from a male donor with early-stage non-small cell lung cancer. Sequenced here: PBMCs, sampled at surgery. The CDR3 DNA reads TGTGCCACCAGTGATCCTCCGGCCGGGACAGGATTCACCGGGGAGCTGTTTTTT. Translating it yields CATSDPPAGTGFTGELFF.